This paragraph reports one TCR beta chain. The antigen is undetermined. In germline, CDR1 is MNHNY, CDR2 SVGAGI (reference sequence). V was cut by 6 bases and J by 2 bases, with 19 bases left in between. CDR3 size: 16 residues. The data stem from a study of T cell repertoires in cytomegalovirus infection. TCRdb analysed the reads with MiXCR anew, one entry per CDR3 protein. Among 350,000 to 400,000 distinct CDR3 sequences, roughly 34% were seen once, and the ten largest hold about 13%. The receptor's source is a human donor in good health (CMV status not recorded). Some clones in this sample may be carry-over from other donors' samples. Sequencing used cultured PBMCs, obtained from culture after CMV antigen stimulation. V usage is TRBV6-6 and J usage is TRBJ1-2, with D perhaps TRBD1 (5 bases). CDR3 nucleotide sequence: TGTGCCAGCAGCTCCAACTTCGACAGCGCAAACTATGGCTACACCTTC. This codes for CASSSNFDSANYGYTF.